Listed here are 8 T cell receptor beta chains from one sample, sequenced in a study of blood T cell repertoires in COVID-19. The method was immunoSEQ multiplex PCR; TCRdb's version includes in-frame clones alone and lacks a portion of them. The table shows 150,000 to 200,000 clones, with roughly nine tenths occurring only once. The sequenced sample consisted of PBMCs or T cells enriched from blood (not recorded which). The receptors here all came from a woman in her twenties or thirties who had recovered from COVID-19.

The CDR3 DNA reads TGCGCCAGCAGTGAGTCGGGAAGACAGGGGAATAGCAATCAGCCCCAGCATTTT. This encodes CASSESGRQGNSNQPQHF. J is TRBJ1-5 and V is TRBV10-1; 8 bases line up with TRBD1. CDR1 is WNHNN, CDR2 SYGVQD, per germline (reference sequence). The junction had 7 bases not matched to a gene; V was cut back by 0 bases and J by 0 bases. The CDR3 is 18 amino acids.

The gene calls are TRBV11-2 and TRBJ2-1, with D perhaps matching TRBD1 (5 bases). The V and J ends lost 5 bases and 1 base respectively, with 9 bases between them. The CDR3 sequence is 14 residues long. Germline values: CDR1 SGHAT, CDR2 FQNNGV. The CDR3 region is CASSPGISYNEQFF. Written as DNA, the CDR3 is TGTGCCAGCAGCCCAGGGATTTCCTACAATGAGCAGTTCTTC.

A single count supports this clone. The chain links TRBV5-1 to TRBJ1-1; 8 bases match TRBD1. V trimming: 3 bases; J trimming: 0 bases; junction bases outside the gene matches: 1. The germline gives CDR1 SGHRS, CDR2 YFSETQ. This CDR3 spans 14 amino acids. The CDR3: CASSSTGVNTEAFF. CDR3 sequence (DNA): TGCGCCAGCAGCTCGACAGGGGTGAACACTGAAGCTTTCTTT.

The rearrangement joins TRBV11-3 to TRBJ1-4; D gene unclear. V gave up 1 base and J gave up 0 bases, with 6 bases separating them. This CDR3 comprises 15 residues. Germline V gives CDR1 SGHNT, CDR2 YENEEA. In DNA, the CDR3 is TGTGCCAGCAGCTTAGCTCCCGCAACTAATGAAAAACTGTTTTTT. Protein: CASSLAPATNEKLFF.

The DNA for the CDR3 is TGTGCCAGCTCGCGAAACAGGGGAAGCTCCTACAATGAGCAGTTCTTC. Its translation is CASSRNRGSSYNEQFF. The chain links TRBV18 to TRBJ2-1; TRBD1 matches 7 bases. The CDR3 covers 16 residues. J gave up 0 bases and V 6 bases, and 8 bases lay outside the gene matches. CDR1 is KGHSH and CDR2 is LQKENI in the germline V gene.

Remarks on this clone: Other DNA sequences in this specimen translate into the identical CDR3. This chain connects TRBV29-1 to TRBJ2-1; 8 nucleotides match TRBD2. The CDR3 covers 13 residues. Looked up from germline, CDR1 is SQVTM and CDR2 is ANQGSEA. With V trimmed by 6 bases and J by 0 bases, 1 base remained unmatched. CDR3 loop: CSVGGGSYNEQFF. CDR3 sequence (DNA): TGCAGCGTCGGGGGGGGCTCCTACAATGAGCAGTTCTTC.

J is TRBJ2-7 and V is TRBV5-4, with D possibly matching TRBD2 (6 bases). Trimming took off 3 bases at V and 7 bases at J, with 11 bases between the two ends. CDR3 length: 12 residues. Germline CDR1 reads SGHNT; CDR2 reads YYREEE (reference sequence). CDR3: CASSSAGREQYF. CDR3 DNA: TGTGCCAGCAGCTCAGCCGGGAGAGAGCAGTACTTC.

The chain couples TRBV7-3 to TRBJ2-1; 9 bases agree with TRBD1. The CDR3 runs 15 residues. The germline V gene encodes CDR1 SGHTA and CDR2 FQGTGA. Trimming cost V 5 bases and J 8 bases; bases outside gene matches: 10. CDR3 amino acids: CASSHGQGIRDEQFF. As DNA, the CDR3 is TGTGCCAGCAGCCACGGACAGGGGATTCGCGATGAGCAGTTCTTC.